This is a list of T cell receptor beta chains from one sample in a study of blood T cell repertoires in COVID-19. Only in-frame clones appear in the TCRdb table, and some are missing; sequencing was by immunoSEQ multiplex PCR. The sample includes roughly 150,000 clones, over 75% seen only once; the top ten take around 14%. The sample comprised peripheral blood. The receptors stem from a woman aged 35 to 49 with acute or convalescent COVID-19. Each CDR3 is given with its conserved first and last residue. D genes are given only for firm matches. Clone size appears in some rows only: once, few, many, or a class for an expanded clone.

V	D	J	size	CDR3	DNA
TRBV10-3	TRBD2	TRBJ2-2	-	CAISALREGPGELFF	TGTGCCATCAGTGCTTTGCGGGAGGGCCCCGGGGAGCTGTTTTTT
TRBV28	TRBD1	TRBJ1-5	-	CASSLFGTGNQPQHF	TGTGCCAGCAGTTTATTCGGGACAGGCAATCAGCCCCAGCATTTT
TRBV28	-	TRBJ1-5	-	CASSSQGGGQPQHF	TGTGCCAGCAGTTCCCAGGGCGGGGGTCAGCCCCAGCATTTT
TRBV23-1	TRBD1	TRBJ1-3	-	CASSQRRGDRGSGNTIYF	TGCGCCAGCAGTCAACGTCGTGGGGACAGGGGTTCCGGAAACACCATATATTTT
TRBV10-3	TRBD2	TRBJ2-7	-	CAIRNSGGADEQYF	TGTGCCATCAGGAATAGCGGGGGGGCCGATGAGCAGTACTTC
TRBV6-5	TRBD1	TRBJ1-1	once	CASRAGTGGTEAFF	TGTGCCAGCAGGGCCGGGACAGGAGGGACTGAAGCTTTCTTT
TRBV20-1	-	TRBJ2-7	few	CSATKTGEQYF	TGCAGTGCTACGAAGACAGGCGAGCAGTACTTC
TRBV6-5	TRBD1	TRBJ2-4	-	CASRAGQDKNIQYF	TGTGCCAGCAGAGCAGGACAGGACAAAAACATTCAGTACTTC
TRBV7-9	TRBD2	TRBJ2-1	-	CASSKSGRGNNEQFF	TGTGCCAGCAGCAAGAGCGGGAGAGGGAACAATGAGCAGTTCTTC
TRBV5-1	TRBD2	TRBJ2-5	-	CASSFLAGEETQYF	TGCGCCAGCAGCTTTCTAGCGGGAGAAGAGACCCAGTACTTC
TRBV7-9	-	TRBJ1-6	-	CASSRGGQTNSPLHF	TGTGCCAGCAGCCGCGGAGGACAGACGAATTCACCCCTCCACTTT
TRBV6-4	-	TRBJ2-1	-	CASSESWRGRPFYNEQFF	TGTGCCAGCAGTGAGAGTTGGAGGGGGCGCCCCTTCTACAATGAGCAGTTCTTC
TRBV12-5	-	TRBJ2-1	-	CASLDPQGYNEQFF	TGTGCTAGTCTGGACCCGCAGGGGTACAATGAGCAGTTCTTC
TRBV29-1	TRBD1	TRBJ2-7	-	CSVDRGYEQYF	TGCAGCGTCGACAGGGGTTACGAGCAGTACTTC
TRBV7-9	TRBD1	TRBJ2-3	-	CASSATGGAADTQYF	TGTGCCAGCAGCGCGACAGGGGGTGCCGCAGATACGCAGTATTTT
TRBV5-1	-	TRBJ1-2	-	CASSLESSGLGGYTF	TGCGCCAGCAGCTTGGAATCATCAGGGCTTGGTGGCTACACCTTC
TRBV30	TRBD1	TRBJ1-4	-	CAWSVDRGGKLFF	TGTGCCTGGAGTGTAGACAGGGGAGGAAAACTGTTTTTT
TRBV18	-	TRBJ2-2	-	CASSPPGLRMGHRGTGELFF	TGTGCCAGCTCACCACCGGGTTTACGTATGGGACATCGGGGCACCGGGGAGCTGTTTTTT
TRBV30	-	TRBJ1-5	once	CAWSLQSNQPQHF	TGTGCCTGGAGTCTACAGAGCAATCAGCCCCAGCATTTT
TRBV27	-	TRBJ2-7	-	CASSGQFSYEQYF	TGTGCCAGCAGCGGACAGTTCTCCTACGAGCAGTACTTC
TRBV18	TRBD1	TRBJ1-5	once	CASSPLGPGQGAYQPQHF	TGTGCCAGCTCACCCTTAGGCCCGGGACAGGGGGCATATCAGCCCCAGCATTTT
TRBV15	-	TRBJ2-7	-	CATSRDFVRQFTEGLLEQYF	TGTGCCACCAGCAGAGATTTTGTCAGACAATTTACAGAGGGATTACTCGAGCAGTACTTC
TRBV5-1	TRBD1	TRBJ1-1	-	CASGEQGGGMNTEAFF	TGCGCCAGCGGGGAGCAGGGGGGTGGCATGAACACTGAAGCTTTCTTT
TRBV12-5	TRBD1	TRBJ2-3	-	CASGLGTGGGVTDTQYF	TGTGCTAGTGGTTTGGGGACAGGGGGCGGGGTGACAGATACGCAGTATTTT
TRBV12-3/TRBV12-4	-	TRBJ2-1	-	CASESSSYNEQFF	TGTGCATCTGAGAGTAGCTCCTACAATGAGCAGTTCTTC
TRBV2	-	TRBJ2-1	-	CASSGSNADEQFF	TGTGCCAGCAGTGGGTCGAATGCGGATGAGCAGTTCTTC
TRBV7-2	-	TRBJ1-1	-	CASSLSGAPNAEAFF	TGTGCCAGCAGCTTATCAGGGGCCCCTAACGCTGAAGCTTTCTTT
TRBV30	-	TRBJ1-1	-	CAWSAVNTEAFF	TGTGCCTGGAGTGCCGTGAACACTGAAGCTTTCTTT
TRBV25-1	-	TRBJ2-3	-	CASALADTQYF	TGTGCCAGCGCATTAGCAGATACGCAGTATTTT
TRBV3-1/TRBV3-2	TRBD1	TRBJ2-7	-	CASSPFYGQGGTYEQYF	TGTGCCAGCAGCCCTTTCTACGGACAGGGGGGAACCTACGAGCAGTACTTC
TRBV30	-	TRBJ1-2	once	CAWSVFRGGGGYTF	TGTGCCTGGAGTGTGTTTAGGGGAGGCGGAGGCTACACCTTC
TRBV5-1	-	TRBJ2-5	-	CASSLFGPETQYF	TGCGCCAGCAGCTTGTTTGGGCCAGAGACCCAGTACTTC
TRBV10-3	TRBD1	TRBJ1-2	-	CAIRGTGKIGYTF	TGTGCCATCAGAGGGACAGGGAAGATTGGCTACACCTTC
TRBV2	-	TRBJ1-2	few	CASSDSEAWGYTF	TGTGCCAGCAGTGACTCGGAGGCCTGGGGCTACACCTTC
TRBV7-9	TRBD2	TRBJ2-3	few	CASSFGSGGLTDTQYF	TGTGCCAGCAGCTTCGGTAGCGGGGGCCTCACAGATACGCAGTATTTT
TRBV24-1	-	TRBJ2-3	-	CATGASDAPGAQYF	TGTGCCACAGGAGCTTCGGACGCCCCAGGGGCGCAGTATTTT
TRBV10-3	TRBD1	TRBJ2-7	-	CAIATGDRGYYEQYF	TGTGCCATCGCGACCGGCGACAGGGGATACTACGAGCAGTACTTC
TRBV3-1/TRBV3-2	-	TRBJ1-5	-	CASSQDSGKDNQPQHF	TGTGCCAGCAGCCAAGATTCAGGGAAAGACAATCAGCCCCAGCATTTT
TRBV9	TRBD2	TRBJ2-2	-	CASSRSSGRTGELFF	TGTGCCAGCAGCCGATCTAGCGGGAGGACCGGGGAGCTGTTTTTT
TRBV19	-	TRBJ2-1	-	CASSIQEADNEQFF	TGTGCCAGTAGTATTCAGGAGGCGGACAATGAGCAGTTCTTC
TRBV28	-	TRBJ2-1	-	CASSAGMAYNEQFF	TGTGCCAGCAGCGCAGGGATGGCCTACAATGAGCAGTTCTTC
TRBV29-1	TRBD1	TRBJ1-2	-	CSVLPGTVQVYTF	TGCAGCGTCCTTCCCGGGACAGTTCAAGTCTACACCTTC
TRBV29-1	TRBD1	TRBJ1-1	-	CSDWTGLENSEAFF	TGCAGCGATTGGACAGGGCTGGAGAACTCTGAAGCTTTCTTT
TRBV30	-	TRBJ2-7	-	CAWSVIGGGLTPFGSYEQYF	TGTGCCTGGAGTGTGATTGGAGGGGGCTTAACCCCTTTCGGGTCCTACGAGCAGTACTTC
TRBV27	-	TRBJ2-7	-	CASSAMGLRSYEQYF	TGTGCCAGCAGCGCGATGGGACTGCGGTCCTACGAGCAGTACTTC
TRBV12-3/TRBV12-4	-	TRBJ2-2	-	CASSSEGDGELFF	TGTGCCAGCAGCTCCGAGGGGGACGGGGAGCTGTTTTTT
TRBV7-8	-	TRBJ2-1	-	CASSLRRGSSYNEQFF	TGTGCCAGCAGCTTACGGCGGGGAAGCTCCTACAATGAGCAGTTCTTC
TRBV4-1	TRBD2	TRBJ2-1	-	CASSQAAGGRNEQFF	TGCGCCAGCAGCCAAGCGGCGGGGGGGCGCAATGAGCAGTTCTTC
TRBV19	TRBD2	TRBJ2-3	-	CASSLERERIDTQYF	TGTGCCAGTAGTCTGGAGCGGGAGCGGATAGATACGCAGTATTTT
TRBV6-5	-	TRBJ2-1	-	CASTNGGEQFF	TGTGCCAGCACCAACGGAGGTGAGCAGTTCTTC
TRBV28	-	TRBJ1-1	-	CASSLSGGLNTEAFF	TGTGCCAGCAGTTTGTCGGGGGGGCTGAACACTGAAGCTTTCTTT
TRBV11-2	-	TRBJ2-3	-	CASSPNGDTQYF	TGTGCCAGCAGCCCTAACGGGGATACGCAGTATTTT
TRBV28	-	TRBJ2-5	once	CASSFGGSRETQYF	TGTGCCAGCAGTTTCGGGGGTTCGAGAGAGACCCAGTACTTC
TRBV27	TRBD1	TRBJ2-7	-	CASRRDSGTGHEQYF	TGTGCCAGCAGGAGGGATTCTGGGACAGGCCACGAGCAGTACTTC
TRBV7-7	TRBD1	TRBJ2-2	-	CASSPDRGRTGELFF	TGTGCCAGCAGCCCTGACAGGGGGCGGACCGGGGAGCTGTTTTTT
TRBV11-2	-	TRBJ2-2	-	CASSWQPDSTRNTGELFF	TGTGCCAGCAGCTGGCAGCCGGACAGCACCAGGAACACCGGGGAGCTGTTTTTT
TRBV30	-	TRBJ2-1	-	CASGQEQFF	TGTGCCTCTGGACAGGAGCAGTTCTTC